The 29 T cell receptor beta chains below all came from one sample that was sequenced in a study of shared clonotypes between healthy human individuals. Naive CD8 isolation took CD45RO-negative cells positively selected for CCR7 and excluded terminally differentiated effector memory CD45RA+ cells. Using immunoSEQ multiplex PCR, the repertoire was profiled, and TCRdb retains in-frame clones only, with some absent. Found here are about 600,000 clones, less than 97% of them singletons; the top ten hold 0.09% to 0.13%. The specimen sequenced was naive CD8+ T cells sorted from blood. The origin of the receptors is a woman aged 25-40 years in good health.

A note on this clone: Other nucleotide sequences from this sample produce the same CDR3. V usage is TRBV9 and J usage is TRBJ1-2; D remains ambiguous. Germline CDR1 is SGDLS and CDR2 is YYNGEE. Trimming left V 3 bases short and J 6 bases short, with 3 bases between. CDR3 length: 10 amino acids. The CDR3 nucleotides are TGTGCCAGCAGCGGCGATGGCTACACCTTC. Encoded protein: CASSGDGYTF.

V is TRBV27 and J is TRBJ2-1; maybe TRBD2 (6 bases). The CDR3 extends over 15 amino acids. The germline V gene encodes CDR1 MNHEY and CDR2 SMNVEV (reference sequence). V lost 4 bases and J lost 4, with 14 bases in between. CDR3 loop: CASSSVRGRYNEQFF. CDR3 nucleotide sequence: TGTGCCAGCAGTTCCGTTCGGGGGAGATACAATGAGCAGTTCTTC.

This chain uses TRBV29-1 with TRBJ1-1; 7 bases match TRBD1. V dropped 6 bases and J dropped 1; count of bases not matched to a gene: 5. The CDR3 runs to 13 residues. CDR1 and CDR2 from the germline V gene are SQVTM and ANQGSEA. The CDR3 sequence is CSVDRQGNTEAFF. The CDR3 coding sequence is TGCAGCGTCGACCGACAGGGGAACACTGAAGCTTTCTTT. Filled out from reference TRBV29-1 and TRBJ1-1, the complete variable domain reads SAVISQKPSRDICQRGTSLTIQCQVDSQVTMMFWYRQQPGQSLTLIATANQGSEATYESGFVIDKFPISRPNLTFSTLTVSNMSPEDSSIYLCSVDRQGNTEAFFGQGTRLTVV.

A few counts support this clone. J is TRBJ1-4 and V is TRBV30; D is possibly TRBD1 (5 bases). CDR1 and CDR2 (germline): GTSNPN, SVGIG (reference sequence). Trimming left V 2 bases short and J 8 bases short, with 12 bases between. CDR3 size: 13 residues. CDR3 DNA: TGTGCCTGGAGTCTGGGACCAAGGGAAAAACTGTTTTTT. Its translation is CAWSLGPREKLFF.

Points on this clone: Because the CDR3's place on the DNA is in doubt, the DNA is left out and the CDR3 is given as listed by TCRdb. J is TRBJ2-7 and V is TRBV5-4; TRBD2, as called in the table, went unchecked against the DNA. Per germline, CDR1 SGHNT and CDR2 YYREEE (reference sequence). The CDR3 is 14 residues long, ends included. CDR3 in amino acids: CASSSVGSGSVVDF.

V gene TRBV28 combines with J gene TRBJ2-7, with 14 nucleotides matching TRBD2. Germline assignment: CDR1 MDHEN and CDR2 SYDVKM. The V and J ends lost 6 bases and 4 bases, in that order; junction bases with no gene match: 8. CDR3 length: 16 amino acids. The CDR3 region is CASRGLAGERPYEQYF. The CDR3 DNA follows: TGTGCCAGCAGGGGACTAGCGGGGGAGAGACCTTACGAGCAGTACTTC.

The V and J genes are TRBV2 and TRBJ1-1; D not certain. Germline CDR1 and CDR2: SNHLY and FYNNEI. Trimming removed 8 bases at V and 0 bases at J, with 16 bases between. The CDR3 extends over 15 amino acids. CDR3 sequence reads: CASQRSFFLNTEAFF. The CDR3 bases are TGTGCCAGCCAGCGCTCGTTTTTTCTGAACACTGAAGCTTTCTTT. The full variable domain, completed using reference TRBV2 and TRBJ1-1, is EPEVTQTPSHQVTQMGQEVILRCVPISNHLYFYWYRQILGQKVEFLVSFYNNEISEKSEIFDDQFSVERPDGSNFTLKIRSTKLEDSAMYFCASQRSFFLNTEAFFGQGTRLTVV.

The chain employs TRBV13 and TRBJ2-7; TRBD2 agrees at 8 bases. This CDR3 is 15 amino acids long. Looked up from germline, CDR1 is PRHDT and CDR2 is FYEKMQ (reference sequence). V trimming: 4 bases; J trimming: 7 bases; junction bases outside the gene matches: 12. The CDR3: CASSSRPSPGGEQYF. CDR3 nucleotides: TGTGCCAGCAGCTCCAGGCCATCCCCGGGGGGGGAGCAGTACTTC.

The genes are TRBV5-1 and TRBJ1-1, with D maybe TRBD1 (5 bases). The CDR3 runs to 14 residues. V lost 8 bases, J lost 0 bases, and 14 bases lay in between. Per the germline V gene, CDR1 is SGHRS and CDR2 is YFSETQ. Written as DNA, the CDR3 is TGCGCCAGTAAAAGGGTGGGACTGAACACTGAAGCTTTCTTT. Translating it yields CASKRVGLNTEAFF.

The chain joins TRBV2 to TRBJ1-2; D is uncertain. Trimming shortened V by 7 bases and J by 7 bases, and 16 bases separated the two germline ends. The germline gives CDR1 SNHLY, CDR2 FYNNEI. The CDR3 length is 13 residues. CDR3 loop: CASKVRMTVGYTF. For the CDR3, the DNA is TGTGCCAGCAAGGTCAGAATGACTGTTGGCTACACCTTC.

In nucleotides, the CDR3 is TGCAGTGCTAGAGCCGCGTACGAGCAGTACTTC. Translated, it gives CSARAAYEQYF. This chain links TRBV20-1 with TRBJ2-5; D not resolved. The DNA matches TRBJ2-7 better at its end, which makes the J call doubtful. The CDR3 extends over 11 amino acids. Germline assignment: CDR1 DFQATT and CDR2 SNEGSKA (reference sequence).

This chain uses TRBV7-8 with TRBJ2-2, with unresolved D. The CDR3 contains 14 residues. The ends were cut back, 3 bases at V and 2 bases at J, with 7 bases in the middle. Germline assignment: CDR1 SGHVS and CDR2 FQNEAQ. The DNA of the CDR3 is TGTGCCAGCAGCTTTGGCCCAAACACCGGGGAGCTGTTTTTT. Protein: CASSFGPNTGELFF.

The chain links TRBV2 to TRBJ2-7; 11 bases line up with TRBD2. The V gene's germline CDR1 is SNHLY and CDR2 FYNNEI. With V trimmed by 5 bases and J by 1 base, 10 bases remained unmatched. The CDR3 length is 17 residues. The CDR3 bases are TGTGCCAGCAGTCTCACTAGCGGGAGCGAGAGATCCTACGAGCAGTACTTC. This translates into CASSLTSGSERSYEQYF.

V gene TRBV7-9 combines with J gene TRBJ1-3; no clear D gene. V was cut by 1 base and J by 0 bases, with 10 bases left in between. Germline V lookup: CDR1 SEHNR, CDR2 FQNEAQ (reference sequence). This CDR3 is 16 amino acids long. CDR3 in amino acids: CASSLGNILSGNTIYF. DNA for the CDR3: TGTGCCAGCAGCTTAGGGAACATCCTCTCTGGAAACACCATATATTTT.

V and J are TRBV29-1 and TRBJ2-3; 13 positions agree with TRBD2. The trim removed 6 bases at V and 4 bases at J, leaving 7 bases unmatched. The CDR3 runs 15 residues. From germline, CDR1 is SQVTM and CDR2 ANQGSEA. In nucleotides, the CDR3 is TGCAGCGTCGCTCGGACTAGCGGGAGTGCAGATACGCAGTATTTT. Protein: CSVARTSGSADTQYF.

This clone was found once. The chain recombines TRBV7-2 with TRBJ2-7; 7 bases match TRBD1. V shed 7 bases and J 4 bases; nucleotides not matched to a gene: 7. The CDR3 is 13 residues long. The germline V gene encodes CDR1 SGHTA and CDR2 FQGNSA. The CDR3 nucleotides are TGTGCCAGCACCCCGGACAGGTCTTACGAGCAGTACTTC. Translated: CASTPDRSYEQYF.

V and J are TRBV28 and TRBJ2-2; the D gene is possibly TRBD2 (5 bases). CDR1 is MDHEN and CDR2 is SYDVKM in the germline V gene. V was trimmed by 8 bases and J by 7 bases, leaving 20 bases between them. There are 15 residues in the CDR3. CDR3 sequence: CASLYEDTGIGELFF. The DNA of the CDR3 is TGTGCCAGCCTCTATGAGGATACGGGGATCGGGGAGCTGTTTTTT.

The chain combines TRBV10-3 with TRBJ2-7; weak D call: TRBD1 (6 bases). V lost 3 bases to trimming and J lost 6 bases, with 18 bases between them. The length of the CDR3 is 15 residues. Germline V CDR1 and CDR2: ENHRY, SYGVKD. The CDR3 bases are TGTGCCATCAGTGACGGACAGCTCCCACCGACCGAGCAGTACTTC. It specifies CAISDGQLPPTEQYF.

The V and J genes are TRBV9 and TRBJ2-3; D remains unclear. The CDR3 covers 16 residues. Trimming took off 0 bases at V and 3 bases at J, with 14 bases between the two ends. Germline CDR1 SGDLS, CDR2 YYNGEE. CDR3 in DNA: TGTGCCAGCAGCGTAGCTCTAGTATCGGATACAGATACGCAGTATTTT. Amino acid sequence: CASSVALVSDTDTQYF. Filled out from reference TRBV9 and TRBJ2-3, the complete variable domain reads DSGVTQTPKHLITATGQRVTLRCSPRSGDLSVYWYQQSLDQGLQFLIQYYNGEERAKGNILERFSAQQFPDLHSELNLSSLELGDSALYFCASSVALVSDTDTQYFGPGTRLTVL.

The CDR3 DNA follows: TGTGCCAGCAGCTTAGACTGGGGTAGCTCCTACAATGAGCAGTTCTTC. Residues: CASSLDWGSSYNEQFF. This chain links TRBV11-2 with TRBJ2-1; D gene unclear. Looked up from germline, CDR1 is SGHAT and CDR2 is FQNNGV. V lost 0 bases and J lost 0, with 9 bases in between. The CDR3 spans 16 residues. The full variable domain, in which reference TRBV11-2 and TRBJ2-1 provide the parts outside the CDR3, is EAGVAQSPRYKIIEKRQSVAFWCNPISGHATLYWYQQILGQGPKLLIQFQNNGVVDDSQLPKDRFSAERLKGVDSTLKIQPAKLEDSAVYLCASSLDWGSSYNEQFFGPGTRLTVL.

The V gene is TRBV7-6, the J gene TRBJ2-1, with 10 bases aligning to TRBD1. V dropped 1 base and J dropped 6; count of bases not matched to a gene: 0. Germline V gene lookup returns CDR1 SGHVS and CDR2 FNYEAQ. The CDR3 consists of 14 residues. The chain's CDR3 is CASSLGTGGNEQFF. The CDR3 bases are TGTGCCAGCAGCTTAGGGACAGGGGGCAATGAGCAGTTCTTC. Drawing the rest from reference TRBV7-6 and TRBJ2-1, the complete variable domain is GAGVSQSPRYKVTKRGQDVALRCDPISGHVSLYWYRQALGQGPEFLTYFNYEAQQDKSGLPNDRFSAERPEGSISTLTIQRTEQRDSAMYRCASSLGTGGNEQFFGPGTRLTVL.

To note about this clone: The same CDR3 can be traced to other DNA sequences in this sample. The V gene is TRBV27, the J gene TRBJ1-1; unclear D gene. This CDR3 has 13 amino acids. V shed 0 bases and J shed 1 base, with 3 bases lying between them. Germline assignment: CDR1 MNHEY and CDR2 SMNVEV (reference sequence). The CDR3, as DNA: TGTGCCAGCAGTTTATCAGCGAACACTGAAGCTTTCTTT. This gives the protein CASSLSANTEAFF.

V gene TRBV27 combines with J gene TRBJ2-1; D is unresolved. In germline, CDR1 is MNHEY, CDR2 SMNVEV (reference sequence). Trimming stripped 2 bases from V and 2 bases from J, with 7 bases between. The CDR3 loop spans 14 amino acids. The CDR3 sequence: CASSLARPYNEQFF. DNA for the CDR3: TGTGCCAGCAGTTTAGCAAGGCCCTACAATGAGCAGTTCTTC.

The chain uses TRBV27 and TRBJ2-7, with D unclear. The ends were cut back, 5 bases at V and 7 bases at J, with 12 bases in the middle. This CDR3 has 12 residues. Germline CDR1 reads MNHEY; CDR2 reads SMNVEV (reference sequence). CDR3 amino acids: CASSLNRQEQYF. In DNA form, the CDR3 reads TGTGCCAGCAGTCTCAACCGACAAGAGCAGTACTTC.

The DNA for the CDR3 is TGTGCCAGCAGCTTTGTGGGAAGCTATGGCTACACCTTC. Translation gives CASSFVGSYGYTF. The chain combines TRBV7-9 with TRBJ1-2; D gene ambiguous. The CDR3 is 13 amino acids. The germline CDR1 and CDR2 sequences are SEHNR and FQNEAQ (reference sequence). Trimming pared 3 bases from V and 4 bases from J, leaving 9 bases between.

This chain connects TRBV19 to TRBJ2-1, with D uncertain. CDR1 and CDR2 (germline): LNHDA, SQIVND (reference sequence). Trimming took off 3 bases at V and 0 bases at J, with 9 bases between the two ends. This CDR3 has 15 residues. This chain's CDR3 is CASSMYTGSYNEQFF. The CDR3 region has the DNA TGTGCCAGTAGTATGTACACTGGCTCCTACAATGAGCAGTTCTTC.

The chain is built from TRBV9 and TRBJ2-3, with TRBD2 matching 10 bases. The germline V gene has CDR1 SGDLS and CDR2 YYNGEE. J gave up 3 bases and V 3 bases, and 7 bases lay outside the gene matches. This CDR3 has 16 amino acids. CDR3 DNA: TGTGCCAGCAGCGGTGTAGCGGGAGGCTCGACAGATACGCAGTATTTT. Translation gives CASSGVAGGSTDTQYF.

CDR3 DNA: TGTGCCAGTAGTAGCCGGGATCCCTACGAGCAGTACTTC. Translation: CASSSRDPYEQYF. The rearrangement links TRBV19 to TRBJ2-7; tentative D call: TRBD2 (5 bases). Trimming shortened V by 4 bases and J by 2 bases, and 9 bases separated the two germline ends. Germline CDR1 reads LNHDA; CDR2 reads SQIVND (reference sequence). The CDR3 extends over 13 amino acids.

This clone was recorded once. In nucleotides, the CDR3 is TGTGCCAGCAGCTTAATACCCCCGGACACTGAAGCTTTCTTT. Protein product: CASSLIPPDTEAFF. The chain combines TRBV7-3 with TRBJ1-1; unclear D gene. V was shortened by 1 base and J by 3 bases, with 9 bases between the two germline ends. The CDR3 sequence is 14 residues long. From germline, CDR1 is SGHTA and CDR2 FQGTGA.